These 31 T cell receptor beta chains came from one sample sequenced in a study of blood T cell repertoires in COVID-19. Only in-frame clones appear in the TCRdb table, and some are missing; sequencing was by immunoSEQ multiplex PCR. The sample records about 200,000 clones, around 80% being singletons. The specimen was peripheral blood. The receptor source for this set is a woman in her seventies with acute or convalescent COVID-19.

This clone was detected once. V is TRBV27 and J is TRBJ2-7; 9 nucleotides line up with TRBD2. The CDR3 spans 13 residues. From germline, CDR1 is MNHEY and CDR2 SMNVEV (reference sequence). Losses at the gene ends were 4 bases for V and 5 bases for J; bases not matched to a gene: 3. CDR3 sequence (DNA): TGTGCCAGCAGTTGGGGACTAGCCGACGAGCAGTACTTC. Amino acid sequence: CASSWGLADEQYF.

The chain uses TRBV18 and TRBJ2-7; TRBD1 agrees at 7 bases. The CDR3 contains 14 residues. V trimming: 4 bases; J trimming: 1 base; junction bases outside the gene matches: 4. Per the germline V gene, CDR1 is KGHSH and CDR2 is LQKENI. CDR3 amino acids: CASSQKGQSYEQYF. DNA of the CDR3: TGTGCCAGCTCACAAAAGGGACAGTCCTACGAGCAGTACTTC. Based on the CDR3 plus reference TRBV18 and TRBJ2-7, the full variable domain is NAGVMQNPRHLVRRRGQEARLRCSPMKGHSHVYWYRQLPEEGLKFMVYLQKENIIDESGMPKERFSAEFPKEGPSILRIQQVVRGDSAAYFCASSQKGQSYEQYFGPGTRLTVT.

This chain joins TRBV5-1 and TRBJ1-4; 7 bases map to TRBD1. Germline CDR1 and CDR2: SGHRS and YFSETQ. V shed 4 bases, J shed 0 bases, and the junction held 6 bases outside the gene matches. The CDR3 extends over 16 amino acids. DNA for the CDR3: TGCGCCAGCAGCCCCGGACAGGTTGCAACTAATGAAAAACTGTTTTTT. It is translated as CASSPGQVATNEKLFF.

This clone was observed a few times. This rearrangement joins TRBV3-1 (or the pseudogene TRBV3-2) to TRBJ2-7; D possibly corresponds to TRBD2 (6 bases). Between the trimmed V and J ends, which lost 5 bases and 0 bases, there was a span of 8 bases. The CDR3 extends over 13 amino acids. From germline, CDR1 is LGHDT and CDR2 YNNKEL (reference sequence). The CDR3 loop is CASSFSGSYEQYF. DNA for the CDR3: TGTGCCAGCAGCTTTAGCGGCTCCTACGAGCAGTACTTC.

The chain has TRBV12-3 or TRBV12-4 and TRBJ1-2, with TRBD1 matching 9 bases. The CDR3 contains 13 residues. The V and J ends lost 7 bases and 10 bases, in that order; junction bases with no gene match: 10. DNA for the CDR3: TGTGCCAGCACCTCGCCCGGGACAGGGACCTACACCTTC. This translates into CASTSPGTGTYTF.

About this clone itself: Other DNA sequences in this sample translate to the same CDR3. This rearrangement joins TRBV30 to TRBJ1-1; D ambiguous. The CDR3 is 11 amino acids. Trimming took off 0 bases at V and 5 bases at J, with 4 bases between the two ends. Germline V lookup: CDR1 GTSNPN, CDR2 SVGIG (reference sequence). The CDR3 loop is CAWSVQTEAFF. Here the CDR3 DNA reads TGTGCCTGGAGTGTACAAACTGAAGCTTTCTTT. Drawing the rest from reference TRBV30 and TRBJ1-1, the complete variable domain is SQTIHQWPATLVQPVGSPLSLECTVEGTSNPNLYWYRQAAGRGLQLLFYSVGIGQISSEVPQNLSASRPQDRQFILSSKKLLLSDSGFYLCAWSVQTEAFFGQGTRLTVV.

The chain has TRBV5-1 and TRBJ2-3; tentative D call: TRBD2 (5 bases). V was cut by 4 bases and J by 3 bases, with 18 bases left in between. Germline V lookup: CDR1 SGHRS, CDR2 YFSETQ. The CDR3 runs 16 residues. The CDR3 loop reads CASSTGRGGRTDTQYF. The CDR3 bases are TGCGCCAGCAGCACCGGACGCGGAGGTAGGACAGATACGCAGTATTTT. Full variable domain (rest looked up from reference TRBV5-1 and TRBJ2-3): KAGVTQTPRYLIKTRGQQVTLSCSPISGHRSVSWYQQTPGQGLQFLFEYFSETQRNKGNFPGRFSGRQFSNSRSEMNVSTLELGDSALYLCASSTGRGGRTDTQYFGPGTRLTVL.

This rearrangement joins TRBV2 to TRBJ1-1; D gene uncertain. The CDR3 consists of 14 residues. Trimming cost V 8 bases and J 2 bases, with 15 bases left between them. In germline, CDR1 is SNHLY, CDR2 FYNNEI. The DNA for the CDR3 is TGTGCCAGCTTACTTACAGTCAGCAACACTGAAGCTTTCTTT. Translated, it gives CASLLTVSNTEAFF.

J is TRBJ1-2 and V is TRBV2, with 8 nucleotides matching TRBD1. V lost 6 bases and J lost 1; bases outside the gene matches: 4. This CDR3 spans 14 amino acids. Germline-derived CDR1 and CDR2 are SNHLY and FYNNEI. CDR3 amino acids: CASSIGQGNYGYTF. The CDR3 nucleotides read TGTGCCAGCAGCATAGGACAGGGTAACTATGGCTACACCTTC.

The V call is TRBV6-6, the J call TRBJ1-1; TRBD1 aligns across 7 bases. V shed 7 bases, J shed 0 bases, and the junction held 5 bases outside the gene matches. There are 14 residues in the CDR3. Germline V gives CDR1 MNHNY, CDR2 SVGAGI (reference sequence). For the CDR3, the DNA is TGTGCCAGCATCGAGGGGACAGTGAACACTGAAGCTTTCTTT. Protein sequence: CASIEGTVNTEAFF.

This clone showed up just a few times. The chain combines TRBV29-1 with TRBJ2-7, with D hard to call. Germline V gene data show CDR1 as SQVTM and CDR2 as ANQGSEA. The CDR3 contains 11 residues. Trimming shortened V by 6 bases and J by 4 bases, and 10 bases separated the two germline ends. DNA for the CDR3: TGCAGCGTCCGTTCCGGTTACGAGCAGTACTTC. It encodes CSVRSGYEQYF.

CDR3 bases: TGTGCCAGCTCACCAAACCAGGCAGGGAACACTGAAGCTTTCTTT. Residues: CASSPNQAGNTEAFF. The rearrangement joins TRBV18 to TRBJ1-1; D is unclear. From germline, CDR1 is KGHSH and CDR2 LQKENI. This CDR3 has 15 residues. V lost 2 bases and J lost 1, with 11 bases in between.

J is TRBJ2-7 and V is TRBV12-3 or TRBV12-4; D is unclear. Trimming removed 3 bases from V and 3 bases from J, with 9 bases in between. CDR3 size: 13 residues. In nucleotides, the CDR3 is TGTGCCAGCAGTTTCCCCCTTAGCTACGAGCAGTACTTC. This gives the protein CASSFPLSYEQYF.

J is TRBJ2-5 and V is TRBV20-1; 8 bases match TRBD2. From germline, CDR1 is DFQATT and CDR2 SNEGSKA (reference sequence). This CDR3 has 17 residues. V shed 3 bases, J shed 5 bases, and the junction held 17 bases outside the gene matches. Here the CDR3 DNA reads TGCAGTGCTAGTTACTCCCGGGGGGCTAGCGGGTGGGAGACCCAGTACTTC. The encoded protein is CSASYSRGASGWETQYF.

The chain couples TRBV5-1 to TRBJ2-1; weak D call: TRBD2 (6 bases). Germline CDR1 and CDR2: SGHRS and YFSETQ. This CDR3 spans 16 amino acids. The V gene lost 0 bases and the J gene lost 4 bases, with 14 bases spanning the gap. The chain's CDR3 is CASSLGGSGAYNEQFF. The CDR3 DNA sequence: TGCGCCAGCAGCTTGGGTGGTAGCGGAGCGTACAATGAGCAGTTCTTC.

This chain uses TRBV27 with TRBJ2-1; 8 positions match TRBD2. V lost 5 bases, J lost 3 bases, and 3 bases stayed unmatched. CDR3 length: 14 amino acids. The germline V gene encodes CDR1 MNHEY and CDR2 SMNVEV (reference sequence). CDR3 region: CASSSGSGYNEQFF. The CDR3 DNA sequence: TGTGCCAGCAGTAGCGGGAGTGGCTACAATGAGCAGTTCTTC.

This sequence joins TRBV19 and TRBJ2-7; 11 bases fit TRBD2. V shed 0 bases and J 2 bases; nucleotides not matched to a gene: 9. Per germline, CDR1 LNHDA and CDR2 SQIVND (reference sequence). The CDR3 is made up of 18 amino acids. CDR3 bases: TGTGCCAGTAGTATAGATCGTCTAGGGACTAGCGGCCCCTACGAGCAGTACTTC. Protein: CASSIDRLGTSGPYEQYF.

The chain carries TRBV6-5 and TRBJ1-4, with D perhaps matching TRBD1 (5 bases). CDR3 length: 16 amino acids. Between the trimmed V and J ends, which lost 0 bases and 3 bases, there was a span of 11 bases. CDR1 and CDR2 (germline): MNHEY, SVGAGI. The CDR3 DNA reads TGTGCCAGCAGTTACTCGAGCGGGACGCCTAATGAAAAACTGTTTTTT. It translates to CASSYSSGTPNEKLFF.

CDR3 bases: TGTGCCAGCAGTTGGGACAGGGGCGGGCGCACAGATACGCAGTATTTT. The encoded protein is CASSWDRGGRTDTQYF. This chain connects TRBV28 to TRBJ2-3, with 10 bases aligning to TRBD1. V was clipped by 4 bases and J by 1 base; unmatched bases: 5. CDR3 size: 16 residues. Germline assignment: CDR1 MDHEN and CDR2 SYDVKM.

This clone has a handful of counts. The CDR3 DNA sequence: TGTGCCAGCACCGTCGACAGGTCCACCGGGGAGCTGTTTTTT. The encoded protein is CASTVDRSTGELFF. V and J are TRBV7-2 and TRBJ2-2; the D gene is possibly TRBD1 (6 bases). The V end was cut by 7 bases, the J end by 4 bases, with 13 bases between. Germline CDR1 and CDR2: SGHTA and FQGNSA. The CDR3 totals 14 residues.

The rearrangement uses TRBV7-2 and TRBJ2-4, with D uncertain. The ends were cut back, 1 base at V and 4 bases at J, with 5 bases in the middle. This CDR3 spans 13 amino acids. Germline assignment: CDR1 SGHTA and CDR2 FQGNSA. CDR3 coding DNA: TGTGCCAGCAGCTTAGACAGAAAAAACATTCAGTACTTC. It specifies CASSLDRKNIQYF.

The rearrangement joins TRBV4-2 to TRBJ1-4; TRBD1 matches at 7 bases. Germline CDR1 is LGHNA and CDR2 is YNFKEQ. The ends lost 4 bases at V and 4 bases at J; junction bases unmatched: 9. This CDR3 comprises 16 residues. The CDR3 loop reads CASSLSTGTDNEKLFF. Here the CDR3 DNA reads TGTGCCAGCAGCCTTTCAACCGGGACAGATAATGAAAAACTGTTTTTT.

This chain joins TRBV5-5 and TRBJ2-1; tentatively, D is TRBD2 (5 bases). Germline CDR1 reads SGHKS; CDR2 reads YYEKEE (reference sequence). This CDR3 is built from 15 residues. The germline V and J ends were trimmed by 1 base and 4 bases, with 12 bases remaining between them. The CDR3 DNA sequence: TGTGCCAGCAGCTTGAGTCCGGGATCGTACAATGAGCAGTTCTTC. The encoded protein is CASSLSPGSYNEQFF.

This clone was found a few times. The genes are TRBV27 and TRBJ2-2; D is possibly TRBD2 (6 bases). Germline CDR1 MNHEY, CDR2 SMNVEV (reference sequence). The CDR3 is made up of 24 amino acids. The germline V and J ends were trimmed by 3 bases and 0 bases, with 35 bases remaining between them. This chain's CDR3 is CASSFVGSAEGLTSTQTNTGELFF. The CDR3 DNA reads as TGTGCCAGCAGTTTTGTTGGCTCCGCGGAGGGACTTACTTCAACCCAAACGAACACCGGGGAGCTGTTTTTT.

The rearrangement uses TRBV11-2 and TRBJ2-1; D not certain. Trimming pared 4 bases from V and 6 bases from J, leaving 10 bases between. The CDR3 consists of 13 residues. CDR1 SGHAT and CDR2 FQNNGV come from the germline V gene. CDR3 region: CASSSNNLNEQFF. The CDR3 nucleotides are TGTGCCAGCAGCTCTAATAACCTCAATGAGCAGTTCTTC.

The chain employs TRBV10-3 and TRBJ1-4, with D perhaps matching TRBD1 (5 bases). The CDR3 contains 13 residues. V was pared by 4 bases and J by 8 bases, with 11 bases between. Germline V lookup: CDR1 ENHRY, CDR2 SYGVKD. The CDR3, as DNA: TGTGCCATCAGTGGGGGGGAGGGGGAAAAACTGTTTTTT. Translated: CAISGGEGEKLFF.

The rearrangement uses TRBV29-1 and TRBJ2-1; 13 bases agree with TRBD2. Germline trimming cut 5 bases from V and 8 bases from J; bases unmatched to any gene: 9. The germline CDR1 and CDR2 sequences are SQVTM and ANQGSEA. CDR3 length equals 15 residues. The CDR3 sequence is CSVKRGTSGNHEQFF. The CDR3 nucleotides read TGCAGCGTTAAAAGGGGGACTAGCGGGAATCATGAGCAGTTCTTC.

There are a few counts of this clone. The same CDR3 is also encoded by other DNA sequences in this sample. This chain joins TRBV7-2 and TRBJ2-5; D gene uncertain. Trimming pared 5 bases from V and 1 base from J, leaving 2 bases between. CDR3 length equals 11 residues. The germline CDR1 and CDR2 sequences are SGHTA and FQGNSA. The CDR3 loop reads CASSLQETQYF. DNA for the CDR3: TGTGCCAGCAGCCTCCAAGAGACCCAGTACTTC. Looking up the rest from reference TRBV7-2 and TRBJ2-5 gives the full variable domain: GAGVSQSPSNKVTEKGKDVELRCDPISGHTALYWYRQSLGQGLEFLIYFQGNSAPDKSGLPSDRFSAERTGGSVSTLTIQRTQQEDSAVYLCASSLQETQYFGPGTRLLVL.

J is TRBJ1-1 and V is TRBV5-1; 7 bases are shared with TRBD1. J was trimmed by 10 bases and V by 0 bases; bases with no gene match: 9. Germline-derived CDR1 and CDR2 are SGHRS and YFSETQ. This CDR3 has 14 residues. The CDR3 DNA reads TGCGCCAGCAGCTTGGCCTTGGACCCAGGGGGAGCTTTCTTT. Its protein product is CASSLALDPGGAFF.

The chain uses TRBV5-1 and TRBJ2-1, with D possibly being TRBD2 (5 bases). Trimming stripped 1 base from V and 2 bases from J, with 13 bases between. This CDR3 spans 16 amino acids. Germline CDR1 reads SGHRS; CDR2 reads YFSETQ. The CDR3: CASSLTGVAPYNEQFF. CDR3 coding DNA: TGCGCCAGCAGCTTGACTGGGGTAGCGCCCTACAATGAGCAGTTCTTC.

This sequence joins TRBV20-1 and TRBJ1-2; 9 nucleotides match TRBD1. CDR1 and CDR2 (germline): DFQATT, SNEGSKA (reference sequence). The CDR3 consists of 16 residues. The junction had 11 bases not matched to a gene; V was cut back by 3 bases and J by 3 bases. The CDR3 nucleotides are TGCAGTGCTAGTCACGGTACGGGACAGGGCTACTATGGCTACACCTTC. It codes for CSASHGTGQGYYGYTF.